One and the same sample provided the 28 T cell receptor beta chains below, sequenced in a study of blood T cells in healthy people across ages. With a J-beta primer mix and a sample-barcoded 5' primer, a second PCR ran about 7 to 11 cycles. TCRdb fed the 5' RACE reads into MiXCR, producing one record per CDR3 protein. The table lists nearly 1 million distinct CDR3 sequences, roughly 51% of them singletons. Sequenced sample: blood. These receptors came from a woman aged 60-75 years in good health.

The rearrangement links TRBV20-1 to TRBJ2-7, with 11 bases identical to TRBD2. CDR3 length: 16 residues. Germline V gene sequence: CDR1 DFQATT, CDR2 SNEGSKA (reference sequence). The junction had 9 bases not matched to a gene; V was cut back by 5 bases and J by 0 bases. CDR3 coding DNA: TGCAGTGCTTACCCGATAGGACTAGCGGGCTCCTACGAGCAGTACTTC. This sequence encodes CSAYPIGLAGSYEQYF.

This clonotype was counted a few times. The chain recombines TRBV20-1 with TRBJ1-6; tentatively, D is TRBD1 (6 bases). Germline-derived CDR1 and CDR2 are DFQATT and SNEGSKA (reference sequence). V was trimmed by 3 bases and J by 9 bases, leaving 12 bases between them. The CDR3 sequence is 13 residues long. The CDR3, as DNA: TGCAGTGCTAGGGGGGCATATGGTTCACCCCTCCACTTT. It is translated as CSARGAYGSPLHF.

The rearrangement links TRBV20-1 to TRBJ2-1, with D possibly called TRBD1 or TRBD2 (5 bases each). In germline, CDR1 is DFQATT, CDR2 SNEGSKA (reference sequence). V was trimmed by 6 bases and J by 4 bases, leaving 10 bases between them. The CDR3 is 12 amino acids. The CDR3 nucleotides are TGCAGTGCCGTGAGGGGTTACAATGAGCAGTTCTTC. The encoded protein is CSAVRGYNEQFF.

The CDR3 reads CASSSYPAGKVTDTQYF. Written as DNA, the CDR3 is TGTGCCAGCAGCTCTTATCCAGCGGGAAAGGTCACAGATACGCAGTATTTT. The chain links TRBV11-2 to TRBJ2-3, with TRBD2 identical over 7 bases. CDR3 length: 17 amino acids. The trim removed 4 bases at V and 2 bases at J, leaving 12 bases unmatched. Germline V gene sequence: CDR1 SGHAT, CDR2 FQNNGV.

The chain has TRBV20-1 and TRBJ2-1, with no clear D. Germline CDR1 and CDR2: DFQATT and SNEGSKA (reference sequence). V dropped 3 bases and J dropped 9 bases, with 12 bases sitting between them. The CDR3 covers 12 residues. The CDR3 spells CSASRSLGEQFF. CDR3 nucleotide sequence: TGCAGTGCTAGCCGTAGTTTGGGTGAGCAGTTCTTC.

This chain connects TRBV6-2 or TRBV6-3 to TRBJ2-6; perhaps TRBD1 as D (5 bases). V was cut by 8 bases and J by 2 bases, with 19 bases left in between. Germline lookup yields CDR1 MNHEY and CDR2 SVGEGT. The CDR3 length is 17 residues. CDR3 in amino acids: CASLSLIREAGANVLTF. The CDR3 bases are TGTGCCAGCCTATCCCTCATCAGGGAAGCTGGGGCCAACGTCCTGACTTTC.

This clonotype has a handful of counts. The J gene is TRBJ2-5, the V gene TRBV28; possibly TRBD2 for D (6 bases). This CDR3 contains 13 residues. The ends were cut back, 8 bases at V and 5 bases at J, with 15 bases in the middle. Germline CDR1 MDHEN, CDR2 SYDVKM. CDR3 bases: TGTGCCAGCCAACGAGGTGGAGGGGAGACCCAGTACTTC. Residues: CASQRGGGETQYF.

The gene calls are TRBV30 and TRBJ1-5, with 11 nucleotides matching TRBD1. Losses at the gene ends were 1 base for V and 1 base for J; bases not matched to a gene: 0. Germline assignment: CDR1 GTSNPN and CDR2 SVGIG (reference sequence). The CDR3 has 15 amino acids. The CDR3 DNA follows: TGTGCCTGGAGTGGGGACAGGGGGAGCAATCAGCCCCAGCATTTT. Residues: CAWSGDRGSNQPQHF.

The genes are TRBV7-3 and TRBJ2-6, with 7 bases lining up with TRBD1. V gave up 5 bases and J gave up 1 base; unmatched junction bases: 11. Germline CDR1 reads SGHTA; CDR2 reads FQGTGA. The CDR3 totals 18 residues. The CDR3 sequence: CASSPQGDSHSGANVLTF. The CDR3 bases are TGTGCCAGCAGCCCCCAAGGGGACAGTCATTCTGGGGCCAACGTCCTGACTTTC.

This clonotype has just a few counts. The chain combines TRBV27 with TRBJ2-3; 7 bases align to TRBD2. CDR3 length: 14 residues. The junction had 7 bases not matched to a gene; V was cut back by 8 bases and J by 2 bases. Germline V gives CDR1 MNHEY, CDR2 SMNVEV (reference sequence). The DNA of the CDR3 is TGTGCCAGCGGGAGGGCCGGGATCACAGATACGCAGTATTTT. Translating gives CASGRAGITDTQYF.

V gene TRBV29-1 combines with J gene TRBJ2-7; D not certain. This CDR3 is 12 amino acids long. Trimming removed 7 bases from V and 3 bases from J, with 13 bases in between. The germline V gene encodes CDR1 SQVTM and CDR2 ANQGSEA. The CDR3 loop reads CSGTGPDYEQYF. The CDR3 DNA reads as TGCAGCGGTACCGGACCGGACTACGAGCAGTACTTC.

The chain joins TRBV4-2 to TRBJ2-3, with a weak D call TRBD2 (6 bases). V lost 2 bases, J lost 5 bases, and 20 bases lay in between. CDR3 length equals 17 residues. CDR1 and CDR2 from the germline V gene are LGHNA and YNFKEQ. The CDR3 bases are TGTGCCAGCAGCCAAACCGGCGGGGCGGGATATGGAGATACGCAGTATTTT. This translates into CASSQTGGAGYGDTQYF.

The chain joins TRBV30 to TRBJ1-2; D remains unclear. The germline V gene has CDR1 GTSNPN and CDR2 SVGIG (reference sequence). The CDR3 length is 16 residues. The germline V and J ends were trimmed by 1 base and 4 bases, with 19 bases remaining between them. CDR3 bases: TGTGCCTGGAGTGAGAGATCGGGGAAGGCGGGCTATGGCTACACCTTC. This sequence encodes CAWSERSGKAGYGYTF.

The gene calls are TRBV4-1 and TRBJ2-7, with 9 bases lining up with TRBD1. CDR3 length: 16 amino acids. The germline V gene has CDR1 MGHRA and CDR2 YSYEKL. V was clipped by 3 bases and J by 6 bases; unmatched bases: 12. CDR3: CASSQTTGGGLGEQYF. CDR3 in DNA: TGCGCCAGCAGCCAGACTACAGGGGGCGGGCTTGGCGAGCAGTACTTC.

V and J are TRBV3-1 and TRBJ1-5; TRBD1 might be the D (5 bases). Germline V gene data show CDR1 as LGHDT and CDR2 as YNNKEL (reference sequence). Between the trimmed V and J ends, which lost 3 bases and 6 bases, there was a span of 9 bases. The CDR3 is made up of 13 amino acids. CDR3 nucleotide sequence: TGTGCCAGCAGCCACCAGGGTATTCAGCCCCAGCATTTT. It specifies CASSHQGIQPQHF.

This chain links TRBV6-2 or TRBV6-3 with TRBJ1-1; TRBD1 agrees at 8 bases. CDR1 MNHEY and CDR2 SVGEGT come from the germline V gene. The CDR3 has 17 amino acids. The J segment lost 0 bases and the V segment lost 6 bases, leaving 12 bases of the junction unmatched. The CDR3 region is CASSPLTGAKLNTEAFF. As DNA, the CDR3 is TGTGCCAGCAGCCCGTTGACAGGGGCAAAGTTGAACACTGAAGCTTTCTTT.

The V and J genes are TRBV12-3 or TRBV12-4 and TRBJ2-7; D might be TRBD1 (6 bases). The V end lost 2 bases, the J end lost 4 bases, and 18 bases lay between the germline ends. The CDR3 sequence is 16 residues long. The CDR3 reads CASSLSSRGDGYEQYF. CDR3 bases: TGTGCCAGCAGTTTATCCTCCAGGGGCGATGGGTACGAGCAGTACTTC.

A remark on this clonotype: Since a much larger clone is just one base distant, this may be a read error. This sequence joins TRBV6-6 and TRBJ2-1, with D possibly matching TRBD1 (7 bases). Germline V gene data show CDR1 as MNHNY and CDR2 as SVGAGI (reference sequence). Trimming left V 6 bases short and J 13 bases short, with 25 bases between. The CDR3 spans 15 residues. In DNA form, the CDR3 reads TGTGCCAGCAGACATAGACAGGGACTGAAAGAGACCCAGTTCTTC. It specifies CASRHRQGLKETQFF.

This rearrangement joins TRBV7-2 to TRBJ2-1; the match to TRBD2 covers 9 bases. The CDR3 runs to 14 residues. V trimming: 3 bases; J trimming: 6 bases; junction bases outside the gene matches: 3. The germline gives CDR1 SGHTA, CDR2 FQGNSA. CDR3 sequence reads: CASSLLAGTNEQFF. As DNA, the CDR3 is TGTGCCAGCAGCTTGCTAGCGGGGACCAATGAGCAGTTCTTC.

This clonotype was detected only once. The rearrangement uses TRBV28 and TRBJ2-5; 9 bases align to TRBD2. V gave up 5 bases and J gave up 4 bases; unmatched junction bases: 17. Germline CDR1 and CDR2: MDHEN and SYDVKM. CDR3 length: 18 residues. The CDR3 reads CASSPLFGSGRYGETQYF. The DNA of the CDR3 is TGTGCCAGCAGTCCCCTCTTTGGTAGCGGGAGATATGGAGAGACCCAGTACTTC.

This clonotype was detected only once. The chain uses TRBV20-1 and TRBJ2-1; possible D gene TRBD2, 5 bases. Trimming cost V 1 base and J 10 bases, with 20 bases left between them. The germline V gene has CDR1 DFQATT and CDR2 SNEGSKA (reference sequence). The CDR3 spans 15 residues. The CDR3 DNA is TGCAGTGCTAGAGCGGGAAGCGGAGCTACCTACGAGCAGTTCTTC. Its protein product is CSARAGSGATYEQFF.

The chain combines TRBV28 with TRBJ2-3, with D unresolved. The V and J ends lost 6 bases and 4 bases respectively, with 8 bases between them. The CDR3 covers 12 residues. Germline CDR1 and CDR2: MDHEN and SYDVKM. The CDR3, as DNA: TGTGCCAGCAGCACCGTTCCAGATACGCAGTATTTT. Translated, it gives CASSTVPDTQYF.

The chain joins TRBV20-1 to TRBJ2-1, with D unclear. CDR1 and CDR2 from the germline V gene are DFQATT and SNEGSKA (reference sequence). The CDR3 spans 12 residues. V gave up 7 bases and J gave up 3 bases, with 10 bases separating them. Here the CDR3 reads CSVTAFYNEQFF. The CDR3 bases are TGCAGTGTGACTGCCTTCTACAATGAGCAGTTCTTC.

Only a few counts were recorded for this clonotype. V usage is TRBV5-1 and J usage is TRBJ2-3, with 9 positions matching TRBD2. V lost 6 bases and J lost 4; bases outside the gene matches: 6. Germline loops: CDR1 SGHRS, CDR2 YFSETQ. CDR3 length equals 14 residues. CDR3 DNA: TGCGCCAGCAACCTAGCGGGATACCCAGATACGCAGTATTTT. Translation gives CASNLAGYPDTQYF.

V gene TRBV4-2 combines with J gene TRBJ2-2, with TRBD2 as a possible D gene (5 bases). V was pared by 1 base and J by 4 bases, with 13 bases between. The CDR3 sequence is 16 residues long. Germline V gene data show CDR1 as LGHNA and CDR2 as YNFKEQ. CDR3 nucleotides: TGTGCCAGCAGCCAAGCCAAACTAGAGCGCACCGGGGAGCTGTTTTTT. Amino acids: CASSQAKLERTGELFF.

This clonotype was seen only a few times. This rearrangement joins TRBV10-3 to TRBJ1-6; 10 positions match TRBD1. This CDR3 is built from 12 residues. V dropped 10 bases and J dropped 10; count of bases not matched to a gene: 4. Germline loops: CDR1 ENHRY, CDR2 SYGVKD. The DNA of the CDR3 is TGTGCCACCGGGACAGGGGTGTCACCCCTCCACTTT. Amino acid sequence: CATGTGVSPLHF.

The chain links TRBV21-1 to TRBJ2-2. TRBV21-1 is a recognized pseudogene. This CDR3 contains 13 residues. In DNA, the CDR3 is TGTGCCAGCACCCCAAAAGAACACGGGGAGCTGTTTTTT. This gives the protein CASTPKEHGELFF.

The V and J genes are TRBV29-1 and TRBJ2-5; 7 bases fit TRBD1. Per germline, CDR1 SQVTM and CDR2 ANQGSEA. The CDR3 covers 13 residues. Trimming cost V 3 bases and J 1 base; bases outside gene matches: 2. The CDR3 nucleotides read TGCAGCGTTGAGACAGGGTTCCAAGAGACCCAGTACTTC. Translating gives CSVETGFQETQYF.